This T cell receptor (beta chain) came from a study of T-cell reconstitution after alpha-beta-depleted transplantation in children. During its preparation, the TCRbeta library received unique molecular identifiers. TCRdb analysed the PCR reads with MiXCR anew, one entry per CDR3 protein. The sample consists of fewer than 400,000 distinct CDR3 sequences, roughly 20% of them appearing once. Germline CDR1 and CDR2: SGHTA and FQGTGA. The CDR3 runs to 15 residues. V shed 5 bases and J shed 0 bases, with 12 bases lying between them. The material was PBMCs from the stem cell graft donor, obtained from the stem cell graft. The TCR originated in a human donor who donated a stem cell graft to a child with acute myeloid leukemia. The J gene is TRBJ2-3, the V gene TRBV7-3, with D perhaps TRBD1 (6 bases). The chain's CDR3 is CASSRPTGSTDTQYF. The CDR3 nucleotides are TGTGCCAGCAGCCGTCCGACAGGTAGCACAGATACGCAGTATTTT.